This TCR beta chain was recovered during a study of T cell changes during pregnancy in multiple sclerosis. Produced via immunoSEQ multiplex PCR; TCRdb's table is partial and in-frame only. The repertoire holds approximately 63,000 clones, 91% seen once, with about 2.2% in the top ten. On this clone: Other DNA sequences in this specimen translate into the identical CDR3.

From germline, CDR1 is GTSNPN and CDR2 SVGIG (reference sequence). The CDR3 totals 12 residues. The ends were cut back, 1 base at V and 4 bases at J, with 7 bases in the middle. The specimen comprised peripheral blood, sampled in the third trimester of pregnancy. The chain is built from TRBV30 and TRBJ1-2; a possible D gene is TRBD1 (6 bases). The origin of this receptor is a female donor in good health, enrolled as a control in a pregnancy study. Written as DNA, the CDR3 is TGTGCCTGGAGTGGGGGGCCCTATGGCTACACCTTC. It translates to CAWSGGPYGYTF.